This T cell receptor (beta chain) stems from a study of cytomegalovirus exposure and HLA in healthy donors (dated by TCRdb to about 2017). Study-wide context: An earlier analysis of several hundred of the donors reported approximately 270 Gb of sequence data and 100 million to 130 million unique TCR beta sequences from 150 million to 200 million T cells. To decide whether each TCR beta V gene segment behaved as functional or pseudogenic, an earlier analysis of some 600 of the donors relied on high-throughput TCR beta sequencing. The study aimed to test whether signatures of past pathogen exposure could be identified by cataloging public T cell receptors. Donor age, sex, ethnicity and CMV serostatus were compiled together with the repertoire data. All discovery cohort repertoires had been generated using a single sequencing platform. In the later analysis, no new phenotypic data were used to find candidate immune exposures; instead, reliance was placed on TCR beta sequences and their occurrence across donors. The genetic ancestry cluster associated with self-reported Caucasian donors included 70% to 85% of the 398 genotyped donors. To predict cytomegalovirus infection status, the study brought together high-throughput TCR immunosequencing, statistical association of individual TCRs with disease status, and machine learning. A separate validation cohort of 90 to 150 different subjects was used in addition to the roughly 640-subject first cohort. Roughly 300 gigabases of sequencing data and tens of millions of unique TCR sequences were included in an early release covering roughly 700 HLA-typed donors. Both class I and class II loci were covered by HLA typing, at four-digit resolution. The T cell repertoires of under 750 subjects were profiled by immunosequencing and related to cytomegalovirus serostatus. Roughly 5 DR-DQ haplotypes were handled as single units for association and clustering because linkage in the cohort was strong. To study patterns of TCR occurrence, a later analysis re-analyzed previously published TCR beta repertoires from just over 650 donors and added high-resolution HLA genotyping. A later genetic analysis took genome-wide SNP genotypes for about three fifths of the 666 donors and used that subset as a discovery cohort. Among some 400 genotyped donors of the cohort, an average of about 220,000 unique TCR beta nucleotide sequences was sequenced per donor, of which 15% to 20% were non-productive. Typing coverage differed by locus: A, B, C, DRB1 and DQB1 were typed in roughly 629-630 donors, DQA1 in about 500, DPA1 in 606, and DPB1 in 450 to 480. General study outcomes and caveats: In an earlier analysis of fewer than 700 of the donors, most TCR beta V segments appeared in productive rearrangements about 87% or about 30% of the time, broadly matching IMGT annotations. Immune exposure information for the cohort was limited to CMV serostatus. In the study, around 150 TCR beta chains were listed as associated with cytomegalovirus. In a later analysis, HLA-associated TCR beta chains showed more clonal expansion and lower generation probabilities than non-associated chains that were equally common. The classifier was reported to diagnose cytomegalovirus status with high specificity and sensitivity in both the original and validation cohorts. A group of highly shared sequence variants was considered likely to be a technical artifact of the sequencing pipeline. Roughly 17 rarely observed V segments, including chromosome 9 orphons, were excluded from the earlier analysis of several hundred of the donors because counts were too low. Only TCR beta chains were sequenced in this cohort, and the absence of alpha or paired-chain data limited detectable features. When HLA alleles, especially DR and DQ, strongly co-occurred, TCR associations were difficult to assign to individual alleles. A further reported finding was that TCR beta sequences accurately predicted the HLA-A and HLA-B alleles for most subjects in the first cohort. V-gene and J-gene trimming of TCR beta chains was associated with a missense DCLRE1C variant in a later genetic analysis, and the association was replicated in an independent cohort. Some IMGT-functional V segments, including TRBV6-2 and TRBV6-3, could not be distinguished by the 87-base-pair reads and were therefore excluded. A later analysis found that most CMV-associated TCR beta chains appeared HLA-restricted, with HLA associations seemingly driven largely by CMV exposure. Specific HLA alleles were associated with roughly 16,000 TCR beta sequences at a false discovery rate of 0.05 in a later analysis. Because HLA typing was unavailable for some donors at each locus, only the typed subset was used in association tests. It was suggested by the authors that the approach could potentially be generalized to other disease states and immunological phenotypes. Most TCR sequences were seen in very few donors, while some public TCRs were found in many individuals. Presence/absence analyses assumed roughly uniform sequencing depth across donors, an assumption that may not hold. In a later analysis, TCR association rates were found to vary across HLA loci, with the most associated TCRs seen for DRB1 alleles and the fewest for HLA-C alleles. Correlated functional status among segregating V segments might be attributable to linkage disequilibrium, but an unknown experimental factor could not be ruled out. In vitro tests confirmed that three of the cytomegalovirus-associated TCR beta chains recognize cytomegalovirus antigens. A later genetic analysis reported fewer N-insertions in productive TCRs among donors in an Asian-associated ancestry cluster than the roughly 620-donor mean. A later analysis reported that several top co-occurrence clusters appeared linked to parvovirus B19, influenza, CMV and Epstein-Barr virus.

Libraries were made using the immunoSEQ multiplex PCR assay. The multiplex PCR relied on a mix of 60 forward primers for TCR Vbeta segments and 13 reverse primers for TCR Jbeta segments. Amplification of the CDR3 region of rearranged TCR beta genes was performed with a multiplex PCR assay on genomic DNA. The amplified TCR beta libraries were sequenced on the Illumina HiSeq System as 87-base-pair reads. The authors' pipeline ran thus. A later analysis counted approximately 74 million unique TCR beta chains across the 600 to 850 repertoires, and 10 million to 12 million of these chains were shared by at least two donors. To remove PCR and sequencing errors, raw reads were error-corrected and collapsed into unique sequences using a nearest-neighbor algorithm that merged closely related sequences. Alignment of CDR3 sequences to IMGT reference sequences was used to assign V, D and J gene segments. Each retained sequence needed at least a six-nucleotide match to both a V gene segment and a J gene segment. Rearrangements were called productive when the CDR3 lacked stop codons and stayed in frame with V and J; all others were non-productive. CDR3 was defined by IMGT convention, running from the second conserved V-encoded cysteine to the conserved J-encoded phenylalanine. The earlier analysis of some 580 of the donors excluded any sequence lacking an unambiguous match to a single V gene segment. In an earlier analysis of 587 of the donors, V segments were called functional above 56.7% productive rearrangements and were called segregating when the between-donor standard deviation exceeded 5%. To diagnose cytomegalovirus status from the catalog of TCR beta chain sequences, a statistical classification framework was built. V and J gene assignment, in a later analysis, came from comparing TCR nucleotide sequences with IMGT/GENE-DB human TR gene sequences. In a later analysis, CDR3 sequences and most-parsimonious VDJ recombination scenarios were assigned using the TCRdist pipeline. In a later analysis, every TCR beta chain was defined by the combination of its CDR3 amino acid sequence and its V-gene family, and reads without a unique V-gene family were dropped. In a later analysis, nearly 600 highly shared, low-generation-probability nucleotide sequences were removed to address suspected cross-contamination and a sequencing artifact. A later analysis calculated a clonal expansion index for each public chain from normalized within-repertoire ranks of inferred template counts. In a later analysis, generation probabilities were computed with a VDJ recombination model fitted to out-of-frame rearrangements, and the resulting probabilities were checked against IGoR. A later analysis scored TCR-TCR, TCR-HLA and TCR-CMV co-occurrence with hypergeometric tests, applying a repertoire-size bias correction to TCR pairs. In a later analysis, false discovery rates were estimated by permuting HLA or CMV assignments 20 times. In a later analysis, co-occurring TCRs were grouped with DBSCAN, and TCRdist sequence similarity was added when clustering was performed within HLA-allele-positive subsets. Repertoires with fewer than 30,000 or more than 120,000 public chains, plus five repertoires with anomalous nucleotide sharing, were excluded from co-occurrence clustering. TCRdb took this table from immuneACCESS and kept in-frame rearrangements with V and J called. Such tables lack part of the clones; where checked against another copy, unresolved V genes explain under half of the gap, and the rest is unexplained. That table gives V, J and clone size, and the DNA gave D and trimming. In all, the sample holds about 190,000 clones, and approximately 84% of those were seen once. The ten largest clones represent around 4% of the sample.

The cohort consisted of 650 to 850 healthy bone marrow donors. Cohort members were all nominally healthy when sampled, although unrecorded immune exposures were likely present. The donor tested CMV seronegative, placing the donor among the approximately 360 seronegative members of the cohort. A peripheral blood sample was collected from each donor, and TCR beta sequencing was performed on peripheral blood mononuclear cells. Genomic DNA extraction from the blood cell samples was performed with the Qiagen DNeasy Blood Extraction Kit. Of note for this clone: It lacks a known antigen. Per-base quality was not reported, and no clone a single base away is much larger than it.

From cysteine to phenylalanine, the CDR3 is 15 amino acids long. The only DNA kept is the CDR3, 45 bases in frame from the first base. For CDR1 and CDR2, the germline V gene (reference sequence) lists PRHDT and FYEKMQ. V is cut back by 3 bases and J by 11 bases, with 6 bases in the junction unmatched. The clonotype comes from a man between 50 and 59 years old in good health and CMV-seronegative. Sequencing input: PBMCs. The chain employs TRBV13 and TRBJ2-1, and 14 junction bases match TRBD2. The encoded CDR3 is CASSFWTSGGPKQFF. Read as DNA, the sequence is TGTGCCAGCAGCTTTTGGACTAGCGGGGGGCCAAAGCAGTTCTTC.